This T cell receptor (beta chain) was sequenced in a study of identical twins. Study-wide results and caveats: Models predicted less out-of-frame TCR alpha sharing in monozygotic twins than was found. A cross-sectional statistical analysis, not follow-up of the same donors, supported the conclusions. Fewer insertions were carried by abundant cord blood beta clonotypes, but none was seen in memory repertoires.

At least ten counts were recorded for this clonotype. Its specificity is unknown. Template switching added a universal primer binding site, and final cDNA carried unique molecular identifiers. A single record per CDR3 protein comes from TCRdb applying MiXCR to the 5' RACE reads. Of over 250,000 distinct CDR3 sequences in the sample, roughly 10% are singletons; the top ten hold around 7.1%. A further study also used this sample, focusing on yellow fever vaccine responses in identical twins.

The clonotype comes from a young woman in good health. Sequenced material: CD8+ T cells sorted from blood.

This CDR3 reads CASSPTSSYNEQFF. The CDR3 coding sequence is TGTGCCAGCAGCCCGACTAGCTCCTACAATGAGCAGTTCTTC. The chain is built from TRBV3-1 and TRBJ2-1; D is possibly TRBD2 (6 bases). Germline CDR1 LGHDT, CDR2 YNNKEL (reference sequence). The V end lost 4 bases, the J end lost 0 bases, and 7 bases lay between the germline ends. This CDR3 has 14 amino acids.